This passage covers 9 T cell receptor beta chains from one sample sequenced in a study of response to subunit inactivated influenza vaccine. TCRdb called the RT-PCR reads again in MiXCR, with one record for every CDR3 protein. The sample includes approximately 530,000 distinct CDR3 sequences, roughly 13% of them seen just once. Source: PBMCs from blood, taken about 6 weeks after vaccination. The receptors were gathered from a man aged 50 or older who received an inactivated influenza vaccine.

The chain employs TRBV4-2 and TRBJ2-7; unclear D gene. Trimming removed 0 bases from V and 0 bases from J, with 9 bases in between. Germline assignment: CDR1 LGHNA and CDR2 YNFKEQ. The length of the CDR3 is 15 residues. Here the CDR3 reads CASSQEAADSYEQYF. For the CDR3, the DNA is TGTGCCAGCAGCCAAGAGGCGGCTGACTCCTACGAGCAGTACTTC.

The chain combines TRBV20-1 with TRBJ2-1; 10 positions match TRBD1. The length of the CDR3 is 16 residues. Trimming removed 0 bases from V and 7 bases from J; junction bases left unmatched: 9. Germline lookup yields CDR1 DFQATT and CDR2 SNEGSKA (reference sequence). The CDR3 reads CSARDPMGQGLNEQFF. The CDR3 DNA reads as TGCAGTGCTAGAGACCCTATGGGACAGGGGTTGAATGAGCAGTTCTTC.

The sample holds a few counts of this clonotype. The rearrangement joins TRBV7-2 to TRBJ1-1; 7 bases align to TRBD1. The CDR3 totals 15 residues. The V gene's germline CDR1 is SGHTA and CDR2 FQGNSA. V was pared by 2 bases and J by 6 bases, with 9 bases of the junction left unmatched. In nucleotides, the CDR3 is TGTGCCAGCAGCTTAAGGGGGCCTATTAACTCTGAAGCTTTCTTT. Protein sequence: CASSLRGPINSEAFF.

This clonotype turned up a few times. CDR3 amino acids: CASSVEPGWGDYGYTF. The CDR3 DNA is TGTGCCAGCAGCGTAGAACCGGGGTGGGGCGACTATGGCTACACCTTC. The chain couples TRBV7-9 to TRBJ1-2; perhaps TRBD1 as D (5 bases). Germline CDR1 is SEHNR and CDR2 is FQNEAQ (reference sequence). The ends were cut back, 5 bases at V and 3 bases at J, with 19 bases in the middle. The CDR3 length is 16 residues.

At least ten counts were recorded for this clonotype. The gene calls are TRBV6-2 or TRBV6-3 and TRBJ2-1, with 10 bases fitting TRBD2. Losses at the gene ends were 2 bases for V and 5 bases for J; bases not matched to a gene: 18. This CDR3 region has 20 residues. Germline CDR1 reads MNHEY; CDR2 reads SVGEGT. The CDR3 loop reads CASSYVTLAGVKFEDNEQFF. The CDR3 nucleotides are TGTGCCAGCAGTTACGTCACGCTAGCGGGAGTAAAGTTCGAAGACAATGAGCAGTTCTTC.

This rearrangement joins TRBV9 to TRBJ2-3, with D possibly matching TRBD1 (6 bases). Trimming left V 0 bases short and J 5 bases short, with 13 bases between. Looked up from germline, CDR1 is SGDLS and CDR2 is YYNGEE. The CDR3 totals 15 residues. The CDR3 DNA is TGTGCCAGCAGCGTAGGCAGGGGTACTTTAGATACGCAGTATTTT. Its protein is CASSVGRGTLDTQYF.

This clonotype was seen a handful of times. The rearrangement links TRBV10-1 to TRBJ1-1; D remains ambiguous. CDR3 length: 13 residues. Per the germline V gene, CDR1 is WNHNN and CDR2 is SYGVQD (reference sequence). Trimming removed 6 bases from V and 1 base from J, with 9 bases in between. The CDR3 reads CASRLGWNTEAFF. CDR3 DNA: TGCGCCAGCAGGCTCGGGTGGAACACTGAAGCTTTCTTT.

This clonotype came up a few times. This chain uses TRBV7-2 with TRBJ1-3; D not certain. This CDR3 region has 15 residues. V was trimmed by 1 base and J by 2 bases, leaving 9 bases between them. The germline V gene has CDR1 SGHTA and CDR2 FQGNSA. For the CDR3, the DNA is TGTGCCAGCAGCTTAGTCCCCCCACCTGGAAACACCATATATTTT. Amino acids: CASSLVPPPGNTIYF. The full variable domain, its missing parts supplied by reference TRBV7-2 and TRBJ1-3, is GAGVSQSPSNKVTEKGKDVELRCDPISGHTALYWYRQSLGQGLEFLIYFQGNSAPDKSGLPSDRFSAERTGGSVSTLTIQRTQQEDSAVYLCASSLVPPPGNTIYFGEGSWLTVV.

This clonotype was detected ten times or more. This rearrangement joins TRBV6-2 or TRBV6-3 to TRBJ1-1, with a possible D match to TRBD1 (5 bases). The germline CDR1 and CDR2 sequences are MNHEY and SVGEGT. V lost 8 bases and J 1 base, leaving 8 bases between the germline ends. The CDR3 runs 12 residues. CDR3 amino acids: CASGRANTEAFF. The CDR3 DNA follows: TGTGCCAGCGGCAGGGCGAACACTGAAGCTTTCTTT.